The next 8 T cell receptor beta chains were all read from a single sample in a study of regulatory T cells in long-lasting Graves disease. iRepertoire HTBI primers and Arm-PCR of CDR3 regions built TCR beta libraries. Each CDR3 protein is one row after TCRdb ran MiXCR on the multiplex PCR reads. The table includes 500,000 to 700,000 distinct CDR3 sequences, 15% to 20% detected once. Specified time point: newly diagnosed GD, antithyroid drugs for less than 3 months. From RNA extracted from PBMCs, the TCR library was made. The sample also formed part of further work on T cells in Graves' hyperthyroidism and ophthalmopathy.

The source was peripheral blood mononuclear cells (PBMCs), collected at new diagnosis, from a patient treated with antithyroid drugs. Every receptor here comes from a woman in her thirties with Graves disease.

The genes are TRBV28 and TRBJ2-7, with D perhaps assigned TRBD1 or TRBD2 (5 bases each). The CDR3 runs to 13 residues. Trimming left V 7 bases short and J 2 bases short, with 12 bases between. Germline CDR1 reads MDHEN; CDR2 reads SYDVKM. The CDR3 reads CASTPGATYEQYF. CDR3 coding DNA: TGTGCCAGCACCCCCGGGGCTACCTACGAGCAGTACTTC.

The chain combines TRBV29-1 with TRBJ2-3, with D possibly being TRBD2 (6 bases). The V gene's germline CDR1 is SQVTM and CDR2 ANQGSEA. V was shortened by 4 bases and J by 1 base, with 9 bases between the two germline ends. The CDR3 consists of 13 residues. CDR3 in DNA: TGCAGCGTTGGGGCTAGCGGCACAGATACGCAGTATTTT. It translates to CSVGASGTDTQYF.

The chain carries TRBV5-5 and TRBJ1-1; TRBD1 matches at 7 bases. The CDR3 contains 12 residues. V shed 7 bases, J shed 3 bases, and the junction held 3 bases outside the gene matches. The germline CDR1 and CDR2 sequences are SGHKS and YYEKEE (reference sequence). As DNA, the CDR3 is TGTGCCAGCGATACAGGGGACACTGAAGCTTTCTTT. It is translated as CASDTGDTEAFF. The full variable domain, with the rest looked up from reference TRBV5-5 and TRBJ1-1, is DAGVTQSPTHLIKTRGQQVTLRCSPISGHKSVSWYQQVLGQGPQFIFQYYEKEERGRGNFPDRFSARQFPNYSSELNVNALLLGDSALYLCASDTGDTEAFFGQGTRLTVV.

Here the CDR3 reads CAWGRQGGGEQYF. CDR3 nucleotides: TGTGCCTGGGGAAGACAGGGTGGGGGCGAGCAGTACTTC. The V gene is TRBV30, the J gene TRBJ2-7; 7 bases agree with TRBD1. V lost 5 bases to trimming and J lost 6 bases; unmatched junction nucleotides: 10. Germline V gives CDR1 GTSNPN, CDR2 SVGIG (reference sequence). CDR3 length equals 13 residues.

This clonotype was seen repeatedly, ten times or more. The rearrangement uses TRBV7-3 and TRBJ2-3; 8 bases match TRBD1. The CDR3 extends over 14 amino acids. The germline V gene encodes CDR1 SGHTA and CDR2 FQGTGA. The V and J ends lost 5 bases and 4 bases, in that order; junction bases with no gene match: 5. Here the CDR3 DNA reads TGTGCCAGCAGCCTAAGACAGGGGTCAGATACGCAGTATTTT. It is translated as CASSLRQGSDTQYF.

The J gene is TRBJ1-5, the V gene TRBV20-1; 10 bases fit TRBD1. V shed 2 bases and J 0 bases; nucleotides not matched to a gene: 10. The CDR3 loop spans 18 amino acids. Germline loops: CDR1 DFQATT, CDR2 SNEGSKA (reference sequence). CDR3 sequence (DNA): TGCAGTGCTAGATCGGGACAGGGGACCCTTTATAGCAATCAGCCCCAGCATTTT. Protein: CSARSGQGTLYSNQPQHF.

With regard to this clonotype: At one end, the junction sequence differs from germline, possibly due to a read error. This chain uses TRBV7-7 with TRBJ2-7; D tentatively fits TRBD1 or TRBD2 (5 bases each). Germline-derived CDR1 and CDR2 are SSHAT and FNYEAQ (reference sequence). The CDR3 consists of 17 residues. CDR3 DNA: TGTGCTAGCAGCCCCCACCTGCCTAGCCCAGGGACCTACGAGCAGTACTTC. It encodes CASSPHLPSPGTYEQYF.

The genes are TRBV5-4 and TRBJ1-3, with D hard to call. Germline CDR1 and CDR2: SGHNT and YYREEE (reference sequence). This CDR3 has 14 amino acids. Trimming took off 1 base at V and 4 bases at J, with 9 bases between the two ends. CDR3 region: CASSLQGIGNTIYF. CDR3 in DNA: TGTGCCAGCAGCTTGCAAGGGATCGGAAACACCATATATTTT.